Each of the 31 T cell receptor beta chains below was sequenced from the same sample in a study of OX40 agonist ivuxolimab in advanced cancers. The table came from immunoSEQ multiplex PCR; TCRdb's copy has only in-frame clones and leaves some out. Of 90,000 to 150,000 clones in the sample, over 75% were seen once. The specimen comprised CD4+ or CD8+ T cells sorted from blood, sampled in a trial of the OX40 agonist ivuxolimab. These receptors were taken from an adult with an advanced solid tumor such as melanoma, head and neck, liver or kidney cancer.

The chain carries TRBV2 and TRBJ2-5; 11 bases agree with TRBD2. This CDR3 region has 18 residues. The germline gives CDR1 SNHLY, CDR2 FYNNEI. The V and J ends lost 3 bases and 0 bases, in that order; junction bases with no gene match: 9. CDR3 residues: CASSENPGLAANQETQYF. In nucleotides, the CDR3 is TGTGCCAGCAGTGAGAATCCGGGACTAGCGGCGAACCAAGAGACCCAGTACTTC.

J is TRBJ1-2 and V is TRBV6-6; D ambiguous. CDR3 size: 13 residues. Germline loops: CDR1 MNHNY, CDR2 SVGAGI (reference sequence). Trimming shortened V by 0 bases and J by 6 bases, and 8 bases separated the two germline ends. CDR3: CASSYSFRDGYTF. CDR3 nucleotides: TGTGCCAGCAGTTACTCGTTCCGGGATGGCTACACCTTC.

The chain uses TRBV11-1 and TRBJ1-4, with D uncertain. Trimming shortened V by 2 bases and J by 0 bases, and 10 bases separated the two germline ends. The CDR3 is made up of 16 amino acids. CDR1 and CDR2 from the germline V gene are SGHAT and FQDESV (reference sequence). The CDR3 coding sequence is TGTGCCAGCAGCTTACGAAACGGAGCAACTAATGAAAAACTGTTTTTT. Protein: CASSLRNGATNEKLFF. The full variable domain, its missing parts supplied by reference TRBV11-1 and TRBJ1-4, is EAEVAQSPRYKITEKSQAVAFWCDPISGHATLYWYRQILGQGPELLVQFQDESVVDDSQLPKDRFSAERLKGVDSTLKIQPAELGDSAMYLCASSLRNGATNEKLFFGSGTQLSVL.

V gene TRBV28 combines with J gene TRBJ1-6; the match to TRBD1 covers 9 bases. V lost 8 bases and J lost 4; bases outside the gene matches: 9. The CDR3 consists of 16 residues. Germline CDR1 is MDHEN and CDR2 is SYDVKM. The chain's CDR3 is CASRRQGGKYNSPLHF. The CDR3 DNA follows: TGTGCCAGCCGCCGACAGGGGGGCAAATATAATTCACCCCTCCACTTT.

The chain is built from TRBV6-6 and TRBJ1-2; 7 bases line up with TRBD1. There are 15 residues in the CDR3. V lost 2 bases, J lost 6 bases, and 9 bases stayed unmatched. The V gene's germline CDR1 is MNHNY and CDR2 SVGAGI (reference sequence). For the CDR3, the DNA is TGTGCCAGCAGTTACGAGGGGTTTACAGGGGATGGCTACACCTTC. This sequence encodes CASSYEGFTGDGYTF.

The J gene is TRBJ1-2, the V gene TRBV28; no reliable D call. Germline-derived CDR1 and CDR2 are MDHEN and SYDVKM. The CDR3 contains 14 residues. Trimming took 0 bases from V and 7 from J, leaving 12 bases between them. The chain's CDR3 is CASSLWGKEGGYTF. The CDR3 DNA follows: TGTGCCAGCAGTTTATGGGGAAAGGAGGGTGGCTACACCTTC.

This rearrangement joins TRBV27 to TRBJ2-3; possibly TRBD1 or TRBD2 for D (6 bases each). Germline values: CDR1 MNHEY, CDR2 SMNVEV (reference sequence). CDR3 length: 15 residues. V lost 4 bases, J lost 1 base, and 12 bases lay in between. CDR3 residues: CASSSPGAGTDTQYF. DNA for the CDR3: TGTGCCAGCAGTTCCCCGGGGGCGGGCACAGATACGCAGTATTTT.

The chain uses TRBV28 and TRBJ1-3; D possibly corresponds to TRBD1 (5 bases). This CDR3 contains 17 residues. V lost 4 bases, J lost 4 bases, and 20 bases lay in between. In germline, CDR1 is MDHEN, CDR2 SYDVKM. The CDR3 reads CASSSFSGGSGGNTIYF. In DNA form, the CDR3 reads TGTGCCAGCAGTTCCTTCTCGGGGGGATCAGGAGGAAACACCATATATTTT.

This clone was observed once. The chain uses TRBV28 and TRBJ2-4; TRBD1 agrees at 7 bases. Germline V gene sequence: CDR1 MDHEN, CDR2 SYDVKM. The V gene end was trimmed by 3 bases and the J gene end by 4 bases; junction bases not matched to a gene: 3. CDR3 length equals 14 residues. CDR3 DNA: TGTGCCAGCAGTTTTCAGGGACAGAAAAACATTCAGTACTTC. It is translated as CASSFQGQKNIQYF.

The genes are TRBV5-1 and TRBJ1-5, with TRBD1 matching over 8 bases. Losses at the gene ends were 4 bases for V and 5 bases for J; bases not matched to a gene: 8. The germline V gene has CDR1 SGHRS and CDR2 YFSETQ. The CDR3 has 15 residues. The CDR3 DNA reads as TGCGCCAGCAGCCCGGACAGGGCTTCTGATCAGCCCCAGCATTTT. Protein: CASSPDRASDQPQHF.

This chain links TRBV18 with TRBJ2-3; 10 positions match TRBD2. Per germline, CDR1 KGHSH and CDR2 LQKENI. CDR3 length: 17 amino acids. V gave up 2 bases and J gave up 0 bases; unmatched junction bases: 5. The CDR3 DNA is TGTGCCAGCTCACCAGCCGTACTAGCGGGGAGCACAGATACGCAGTATTTT. It yields the protein CASSPAVLAGSTDTQYF. The complete variable domain, with remaining parts taken from reference TRBV18 and TRBJ2-3, reads NAGVMQNPRHLVRRRGQEARLRCSPMKGHSHVYWYRQLPEEGLKFMVYLQKENIIDESGMPKERFSAEFPKEGPSILRIQQVVRGDSAAYFCASSPAVLAGSTDTQYFGPGTRLTVL.

Comments on this clone: Its ends do not fully match the called genes, so a read error is possible. This rearrangement joins TRBV11-2 to TRBJ2-2; D gene uncertain. The length of the CDR3 is 12 residues. Germline CDR1 and CDR2: SGHAT and FQNNGV. The CDR3 here is CASSFDTGELFF. Written as DNA, the CDR3 is TGTGCCAGCAGCTTTGACACGGGGGAGCTGTTTTTT.

This clone was picked up one time. V gene TRBV30 combines with J gene TRBJ1-2; D gene uncertain. V lost 0 bases and J lost 0, with 11 bases in between. The CDR3 totals 15 residues. The germline V gene has CDR1 GTSNPN and CDR2 SVGIG (reference sequence). The CDR3 DNA reads as TGTGCCTGGAGTGTACTACGTAGAACTAACTATGGCTACACCTTC. This encodes CAWSVLRRTNYGYTF. Based on the CDR3 plus reference TRBV30 and TRBJ1-2, the full variable domain is SQTIHQWPATLVQPVGSPLSLECTVEGTSNPNLYWYRQAAGRGLQLLFYSVGIGQISSEVPQNLSASRPQDRQFILSSKKLLLSDSGFYLCAWSVLRRTNYGYTFGSGTRLTVV.

V and J are TRBV7-2 and TRBJ1-4; 7 positions agree with TRBD1. The CDR3 runs to 14 residues. Germline values: CDR1 SGHTA, CDR2 FQGNSA. Germline trimming cut 5 bases from V and 4 bases from J; bases unmatched to any gene: 4. CDR3 in DNA: TGTGCCAGCAGCCCGACAGGGAATAATGAAAAACTGTTTTTT. The encoded protein is CASSPTGNNEKLFF.

The CDR3 region is CASSVEWTGIHGYTF. CDR3 sequence (DNA): TGTGCCAGCAGCGTAGAATGGACAGGGATCCATGGCTACACCTTC. The chain links TRBV9 to TRBJ1-2, with 8 bases lining up with TRBD1. V dropped 0 bases and J dropped 6; count of bases not matched to a gene: 7. The CDR3 is 15 residues long. Germline CDR1 and CDR2: SGDLS and YYNGEE.

CDR3 in amino acids: CASSSTAPNYGYTF. Here the CDR3 DNA reads TGTGCCAGCAGCTCCACAGCTCCCAACTATGGCTACACCTTC. V usage is TRBV7-2 and J usage is TRBJ1-2; unclear D gene. CDR3 size: 14 residues. V lost 4 bases and J 2 bases, leaving 11 bases between the germline ends. The germline V gene has CDR1 SGHTA and CDR2 FQGNSA.

This chain links TRBV1 with TRBJ2-1; TRBD2, as called in the table, went unchecked against the DNA. TRBV1 is described as a pseudogene. This CDR3 region has 15 residues. This CDR3 is CTSSQEREGGNEQFF. In DNA, the CDR3 is TGCACCAGCAGCCAAGAGAGGGAAGGTGGCAATGAGCAGTTCTTC.

The gene calls are TRBV21-1 and TRBJ2-5; TRBD2, the table's D call, lacks a check against the DNA. TRBV21-1 is deemed a pseudogene. The CDR3 sequence is 11 residues long. The chain's CDR3 is CATMREETQYF. The CDR3 DNA reads TGTGCCACGATGAGGGAAGAGACCCAGTACTTC.

The chain couples TRBV6-6 to TRBJ1-4, with 8 positions matching TRBD1. The CDR3 has 16 residues. J gave up 5 bases and V 3 bases, and 8 bases lay outside the gene matches. Germline values: CDR1 MNHNY, CDR2 SVGAGI (reference sequence). The CDR3 sequence is CASSYPPTGGNEKLFF. CDR3 bases: TGTGCCAGCAGTTATCCCCCTACAGGGGGGAATGAAAAACTGTTTTTT.

This clone was observed a single time. The genes are TRBV7-2 and TRBJ1-4; TRBD1 matches at 9 bases. Germline-derived CDR1 and CDR2 are SGHTA and FQGNSA. This CDR3 contains 16 residues. Trimming at V came to 5 bases and at J to 7 bases, leaving 11 bases not matched to a gene. Here the CDR3 reads CASSPPVGQGSEKLFF. Here the CDR3 DNA reads TGTGCCAGCAGCCCACCCGTGGGACAGGGTTCTGAAAAACTGTTTTTT. The full variable domain, its missing parts supplied by reference TRBV7-2 and TRBJ1-4, is GAGVSQSPSNKVTEKGKDVELRCDPISGHTALYWYRQSLGQGLEFLIYFQGNSAPDKSGLPSDRFSAERTGGSVSTLTIQRTQQEDSAVYLCASSPPVGQGSEKLFFGSGTQLSVL.

The chain links TRBV6-5 to TRBJ2-2; 9 bases line up with TRBD2. Germline loops: CDR1 MNHEY, CDR2 SVGAGI. The junction had 3 bases not matched to a gene; V was cut back by 6 bases and J by 4 bases. This CDR3 spans 14 amino acids. The DNA of the CDR3 is TGTGCCAGCAGAAGGACTAGCGTCACCGGGGAGCTGTTTTTT. Encoded protein: CASRRTSVTGELFF.

In its sample, this clone was seen a few times. V gene TRBV27 combines with J gene TRBJ2-4, with 8 bases fitting TRBD2. V lost 6 bases and J lost 6; bases outside the gene matches: 10. This CDR3 contains 15 residues. CDR1 is MNHEY and CDR2 is SMNVEV in the germline V gene (reference sequence). The CDR3 sequence is CASSQWGAGGNIQYF. Written as DNA, the CDR3 is TGTGCCAGCAGCCAGTGGGGGGCGGGGGGAAACATTCAGTACTTC.

The chain is built from TRBV5-4 and TRBJ1-6; D might be TRBD1 (5 bases). The V and J ends lost 3 bases and 8 bases respectively, with 12 bases between them. This CDR3 contains 14 residues. Germline V gives CDR1 SGHNT, CDR2 YYREEE (reference sequence). The CDR3, as DNA: TGTGCCAGCAGCTATAATCGCAGGGATTCACCCCTCCACTTT. Translated, it gives CASSYNRRDSPLHF.

The sample holds one count of this clone. The chain joins TRBV9 to TRBJ2-1; unclear D gene. The CDR3 consists of 14 residues. Germline V gene data show CDR1 as SGDLS and CDR2 as YYNGEE. V was cut by 0 bases and J by 8 bases, with 12 bases left in between. The CDR3 nucleotides are TGTGCCAGCAGCGTAGAAATGGGATGGGATGAGCAGTTCTTC. Translating gives CASSVEMGWDEQFF.

The genes are TRBV5-1 and TRBJ2-5; no definite D call. V was shortened by 0 bases and J by 5 bases, with 26 bases between the two germline ends. The CDR3 length is 19 residues. Germline V lookup: CDR1 SGHRS, CDR2 YFSETQ. CDR3 in amino acids: CASSLAGSVFQIDRETQYF. The CDR3 coding sequence is TGCGCCAGCAGCTTGGCCGGTAGTGTGTTCCAGATTGATAGGGAGACCCAGTACTTC.

The V gene is TRBV5-6, the J gene TRBJ1-5; no firm D call. Germline V gene sequence: CDR1 SGHDT, CDR2 YYEEEE. The germline V and J ends were trimmed by 4 bases and 0 bases, with 11 bases remaining between them. The CDR3 totals 15 residues. The CDR3 bases are TGTGCCAGCAGCCAATCGACATATAGCAATCAGCCCCAGCATTTT. Protein: CASSQSTYSNQPQHF. The whole variable domain, remainder taken from reference TRBV5-6 and TRBJ1-5, is DAGVTQSPTHLIKTRGQQVTLRCSPKSGHDTVSWYQQALGQGPQFIFQYYEEEERQRGNFPDRFSGHQFPNYSSELNVNALLLGDSALYLCASSQSTYSNQPQHFGDGTRLSIL.

CDR3 bases: TGCGCCAGCAGCAGGGGGGCGGCTACTGAAGCTTTCTTT. This encodes CASSRGAATEAFF. J is TRBJ1-1 and V is TRBV5-1; tentative D call: TRBD1 (6 bases). The CDR3 loop spans 13 amino acids. Germline values: CDR1 SGHRS, CDR2 YFSETQ. V lost 4 bases and J 5 bases, leaving 12 bases between the germline ends.

This rearrangement joins TRBV2 to TRBJ2-5; 8 nucleotides match TRBD2. Looked up from germline, CDR1 is SNHLY and CDR2 is FYNNEI. CDR3 length: 14 residues. Trimming took 7 bases from V and 1 from J; bases not matched to a gene: 5. The CDR3 DNA sequence: TGTGCCAGCACTGCTGGACTAGCCCAAGAGACCCAGTACTTC. Protein product: CASTAGLAQETQYF.

The J gene is TRBJ1-4, the V gene TRBV28, with D possibly TRBD1 on 6 matching bases. There are 15 residues in the CDR3. Between the trimmed V and J ends, which lost 9 bases and 0 bases, there was a span of 14 bases. Germline lookup yields CDR1 MDHEN and CDR2 SYDVKM. The CDR3 bases are TGTGCCAGTAGCGCTGGGGGCCCAACTAATGAAAAACTGTTTTTT. Translating it yields CASSAGGPTNEKLFF.

Written as DNA, the CDR3 is TGCGCCAGCAGCCGTACAGGGGGGCTTCAAGAGACCCAGTACTTC. Amino acids: CASSRTGGLQETQYF. The chain links TRBV5-1 to TRBJ2-5, with 8 bases fitting TRBD1. V was pared by 4 bases and J by 2 bases, with 7 bases of the junction left unmatched. This CDR3 spans 15 amino acids. Germline CDR1 is SGHRS and CDR2 is YFSETQ.

The chain has TRBV5-4 and TRBJ2-7; a possible D gene is TRBD1 (5 bases). Germline V gives CDR1 SGHNT, CDR2 YYREEE (reference sequence). V was trimmed by 5 bases and J by 6 bases, leaving 15 bases between them. The CDR3 contains 13 residues. Here the CDR3 reads CASSIGRTLEQYF. The CDR3 DNA is TGTGCCAGCAGTATTGGAAGGACACTCGAGCAGTACTTC.